This T cell receptor (beta chain) was documented in a study of T-cell memory formation after mild COVID-19. This clonotype has a handful of counts. TCRdb reprocessed the 5' RACE reads via MiXCR and lists one record per CDR3 protein. The sample consists of around 210,000 distinct CDR3 sequences, about 9.2% of them appearing once. The origin of this receptor is a man aged 18 to 29 who had mild COVID-19 (a few samples of this study predate the infection). Cell type and time point are not known. The sequenced material came from PBMCs or a T cell subset sorted from them (not recorded which).

CDR3 DNA sequence: TGCGCCAGCAGCCAAATTGGGACATCTACCCATCAGCCCCAGCATTTT. This codes for CASSQIGTSTHQPQHF. V gene TRBV4-1 combines with J gene TRBJ1-5; D is possibly TRBD1 (6 bases). The CDR3 spans 16 residues. Trimming shortened V by 2 bases and J by 5 bases, and 16 bases separated the two germline ends. Germline CDR1 MGHRA, CDR2 YSYEKL.